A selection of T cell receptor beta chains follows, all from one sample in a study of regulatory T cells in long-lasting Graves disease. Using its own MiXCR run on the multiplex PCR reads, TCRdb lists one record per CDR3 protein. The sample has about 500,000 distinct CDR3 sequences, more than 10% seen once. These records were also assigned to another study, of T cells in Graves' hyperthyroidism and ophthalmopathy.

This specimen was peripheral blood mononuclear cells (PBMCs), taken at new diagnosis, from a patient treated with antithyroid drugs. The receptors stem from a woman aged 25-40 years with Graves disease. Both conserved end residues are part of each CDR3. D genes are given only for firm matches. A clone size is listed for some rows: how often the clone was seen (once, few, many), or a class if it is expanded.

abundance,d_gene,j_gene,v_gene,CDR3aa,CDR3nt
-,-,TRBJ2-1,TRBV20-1,CSARDFKETNYNEQFF,TGCAGTGCTAGAGATTTTAAGGAAACCAACTACAATGAGCAGTTCTTC
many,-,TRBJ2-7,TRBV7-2,CASSLGGGLREQYF,TGTGCCAGCAGCTTAGGCGGCGGCCTTCGAGAGCAGTACTTC
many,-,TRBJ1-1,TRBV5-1,CTSIRPASLSPPEAFF,TGCACCAGCATACGACCAGCCTCCCTCTCACCGCCTGAAGCTTTCTTT
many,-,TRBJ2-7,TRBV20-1,CSALLRGLPYEQYF,TGCAGTGCTCTTTTGCGGGGCCTTCCCTACGAGCAGTACTTC
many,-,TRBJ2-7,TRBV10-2,CASSGERYPLYEQYF,TGCGCCAGCAGTGGAGAACGGTACCCTCTCTACGAGCAGTACTTC
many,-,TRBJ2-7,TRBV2,CASSEVFRYSYEQYF,TGTGCCAGCAGTGAAGTCTTTAGATACTCCTACGAGCAGTACTTC
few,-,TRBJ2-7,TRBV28,CASSVRGKDYEQYF,TGTGCCAGCAGTGTCAGGGGAAAGGACTACGAGCAGTACTTC
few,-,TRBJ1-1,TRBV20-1,CSASRPLGYTEAFF,TGCAGTGCTAGTAGACCTCTTGGGTACACTGAAGCTTTCTTT
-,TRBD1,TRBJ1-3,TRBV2,CASSTYKMGQISGNTIYF,TGTGCCAGCAGCACTTATAAGATGGGACAGATCTCTGGAAACACCATATATTTT
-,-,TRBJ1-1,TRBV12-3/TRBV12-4,CASRPGSLGQNTEAFF,TGTGCCAGCAGACCGGGCTCCCTGGGACAGAACACTGAAGCTTTCTTT
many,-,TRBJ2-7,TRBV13,CASSLGTEGLPGEQYF,TGTGCCAGCAGCTTAGGTACAGAGGGGCTCCCTGGCGAGCAGTACTTC
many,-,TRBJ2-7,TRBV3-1,CASSRRAGIHEQYF,TGTGCCAGCAGTCGGAGAGCAGGGATCCACGAGCAGTACTTC
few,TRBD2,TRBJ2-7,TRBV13,CASSRWGGRYEQYF,TGTGCCAGCAGCCGATGGGGGGGTCGCTACGAGCAGTACTTC
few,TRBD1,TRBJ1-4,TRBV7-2,CASSLGFGTGFTNEKLFF,TGTGCCAGCAGCTTGGGTTTCGGGACAGGGTTTACTAATGAAAAACTGTTTTTT
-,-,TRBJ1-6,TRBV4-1,CASSGQNSPLHF,TGCGCCAGCAGCGGACAGAATTCACCCCTCCACTTT
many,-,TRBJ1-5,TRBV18,CASSPQGSQPQHF,TGTGCCAGCTCACCACAGGGGTCCCAGCCCCAGCATTTT